The following is a T cell receptor (beta chain) sequence with its context. These data originate in a study of blood T cell repertoires in COVID-19. TCRdb keeps only in-frame clones here, not all; method: immunoSEQ multiplex PCR. The sample has hundreds of thousands of clones, 80% to 90% seen once. The germline CDR1 and CDR2 sequences are SGHTA and FQGNSA. This CDR3 region has 19 residues. Trimming removed 5 bases from V and 0 bases from J; junction bases left unmatched: 10. What was sequenced was peripheral blood. The V and J genes are TRBV7-2 and TRBJ2-1; 13 bases line up with TRBD2. This sequence was found in a woman between 65 and 79 years old with acute or convalescent COVID-19. CDR3 sequence (DNA): TGTGCCAGCAGCCCCGGACTAGCGGGGGCCCGAAGCTCCTACAATGAGCAGTTCTTC. It specifies CASSPGLAGARSSYNEQFF. Full variable domain (outside the CDR3, taken from reference TRBV7-2 and TRBJ2-1): GAGVSQSPSNKVTEKGKDVELRCDPISGHTALYWYRQSLGQGLEFLIYFQGNSAPDKSGLPSDRFSAERTGGSVSTLTIQRTQQEDSAVYLCASSPGLAGARSSYNEQFFGPGTRLTVL.